This TCR beta chain was sequenced for a study of Ad26.COV2.S vaccination and SARS-CoV-2 variants. Study-wide context: By the intramuscular route, Ad26.COV2.S was given once, or twice 56 days apart.

Trimming took 0 bases from V and 5 from J, leaving 11 bases between them. The germline V gene has CDR1 LGHDT and CDR2 YNNKEL (reference sequence). The CDR3 has 15 residues. Generated by immunoSEQ multiplex PCR, the TCRdb table keeps only in-frame clones and is missing some. The repertoire consists of roughly 500,000 clones, with approximately 90% occurring once and the leading ten covering around 13%. Specified treatment: 15 to 20 received Ad26.COV2.S at low or high dose, single or two shots; 5 received placebo; per-sample allocation not given. Sampling happened 63 days after the first vaccine or placebo injection.

This TCR came from a person between 18 and 60 years old who received the Ad26.COV2.S COVID-19 vaccine or a placebo. The source was peripheral blood, collected in a trial of Ad26.COV2.S vaccine versus placebo. The J gene is TRBJ2-1, the V gene TRBV3-1 (or the pseudogene TRBV3-2); D gene ambiguous. Here the CDR3 reads CASSQDHRTHNEQFF. The CDR3 bases are TGTGCCAGCAGCCAAGATCACAGAACCCACAATGAGCAGTTCTTC.